The 8 T cell receptor beta chains given below trace back to one sample, sequenced in a study of cytomegalovirus exposure and HLA in healthy donors. PCR amplification relied on 60 Vbeta primers (plus 13 Jbeta primers). Profiled with immunoSEQ multiplex PCR; TCRdb holds only in-frame clones, not every one. The sample includes around 130,000 clones, around 81% seen only once; the top ten take approximately 1.8%. The sequenced material came from PBMCs. The receptors derive from a woman aged 45-60 years in good health and CMV-seronegative.

This sequence joins TRBV7-8 and TRBJ2-1, with D unresolved. The CDR3 is made up of 14 amino acids. CDR1 and CDR2 from the germline V gene are SGHVS and FQNEAQ. V was cut by 1 base and J by 4 bases, with 8 bases left in between. The CDR3 nucleotides are TGTGCCAGCAGCTTAGACATCCTTTACAATGAGCAGTTCTTC. This gives the protein CASSLDILYNEQFF.

The chain couples TRBV5-1 to TRBJ1-5; weak D call: TRBD1 (6 bases). Germline V gives CDR1 SGHRS, CDR2 YFSETQ. Trimming removed 4 bases at V and 5 bases at J, with 13 bases between. There are 14 residues in the CDR3. The CDR3 protein is CASSLLGADQPQHF. The CDR3 DNA reads as TGCGCCAGCAGCCTTCTGGGGGCCGATCAGCCCCAGCATTTT.

The chain recombines TRBV27 with TRBJ1-2; the D gene is possibly TRBD1 (5 bases). CDR1 is MNHEY, CDR2 SMNVEV, per germline (reference sequence). Deletions cut 0 bases from V and 5 bases from J, with 16 bases between. CDR3 length equals 16 residues. The CDR3 bases are TGTGCCAGCAGTTTATCCCCCCGGGCAGGGTGGTATGGCTACACCTTC. Its protein product is CASSLSPRAGWYGYTF.

This clone was detected only a few times. Other nucleotide sequences from this sample produce the same CDR3. The chain joins TRBV7-2 to TRBJ2-5, with TRBD2 matching over 7 bases. Unmatched junction bases numbered 1, after V lost 1 base and J lost 2 bases. Germline values: CDR1 SGHTA, CDR2 FQGNSA. The CDR3 has 14 residues. The CDR3 spells CASSLVGGQETQYF. As DNA, the CDR3 is TGTGCCAGCAGCTTAGTCGGGGGGCAAGAGACCCAGTACTTC.

The V call is TRBV7-6, the J call TRBJ2-1; TRBD2 matches 8 bases. Germline V gene lookup returns CDR1 SGHVS and CDR2 FNYEAQ. The ends lost 5 bases at V and 10 bases at J; junction bases unmatched: 16. The CDR3 contains 16 residues. The CDR3, as DNA: TGTGCCAGCAGCGCCTACCCGGGACTAGTGTCTGGGGAGCAGTTCTTC. Translating gives CASSAYPGLVSGEQFF. Using reference TRBV7-6 and TRBJ2-1 for the parts outside the CDR3, the full variable domain is GAGVSQSPRYKVTKRGQDVALRCDPISGHVSLYWYRQALGQGPEFLTYFNYEAQQDKSGLPNDRFSAERPEGSISTLTIQRTEQRDSAMYRCASSAYPGLVSGEQFFGPGTRLTVL.

This clone was counted between two and nine times. The chain recombines TRBV2 with TRBJ2-1; the D gene is possibly TRBD2 (5 bases). V gave up 8 bases and J gave up 9 bases, with 14 bases separating them. CDR3 length: 12 residues. Germline V CDR1 and CDR2: SNHLY, FYNNEI. The CDR3 DNA reads TGTGCCAGCGGGGAGTCTGGCGGTGAGCAGTTCTTC. Residues: CASGESGGEQFF.

The chain has TRBV28 and TRBJ2-7; 9 bases map to TRBD2. Germline V CDR1 and CDR2: MDHEN, SYDVKM. This CDR3 is built from 15 residues. V lost 8 bases and J lost 4; bases outside the gene matches: 12. The CDR3 DNA follows: TGTGCCAGCTTAGTTAGCGGGAGTAATGGGTACGAGCAGTACTTC. This codes for CASLVSGSNGYEQYF. Together with reference TRBV28 and TRBJ2-7, the CDR3 gives the full variable domain: DVKVTQSSRYLVKRTGEKVFLECVQDMDHENMFWYRQDPGLGLRLIYFSYDVKMKEKGDIPEGYSVSREKKERFSLILESASTNQTSMYLCASLVSGSNGYEQYFGPGTRLTVT.

The chain links TRBV28 to TRBJ1-2; D uncertain. The CDR3 is made up of 14 amino acids. In germline, CDR1 is MDHEN, CDR2 SYDVKM. With 3 bases removed from V and 4 bases from J, the gap between germline ends came to 12 bases. The CDR3 loop reads CASSLPGKSYGYTF. The CDR3, as DNA: TGTGCCAGCAGTTTGCCGGGGAAATCCTATGGCTACACCTTC.